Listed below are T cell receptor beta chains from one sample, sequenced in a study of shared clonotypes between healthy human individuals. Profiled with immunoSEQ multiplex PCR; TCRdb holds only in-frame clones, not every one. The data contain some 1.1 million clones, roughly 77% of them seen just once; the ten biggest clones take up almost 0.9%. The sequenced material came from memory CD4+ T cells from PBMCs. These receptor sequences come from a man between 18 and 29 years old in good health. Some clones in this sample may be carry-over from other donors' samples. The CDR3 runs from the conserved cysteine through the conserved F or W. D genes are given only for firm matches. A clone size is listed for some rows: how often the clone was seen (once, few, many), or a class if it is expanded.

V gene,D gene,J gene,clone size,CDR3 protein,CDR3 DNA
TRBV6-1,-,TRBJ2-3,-,CASSESQSTDTQYF,TGTGCCAGCAGTGAAAGTCAGAGCACAGATACGCAGTATTTT
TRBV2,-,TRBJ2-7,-,CASSTTQSGGQYF,TGTGCCAGCAGTACGACTCAAAGTGGGGGGCAGTACTTC
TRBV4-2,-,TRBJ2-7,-,CASSQRSGTTYEQYF,TGTGCCAGCAGCCAACGGTCAGGGACGACTTACGAGCAGTACTTC
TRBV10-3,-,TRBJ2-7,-,CAITRDSSSYEQYF,TGTGCCATCACGAGAGATTCGAGCTCCTACGAGCAGTACTTC
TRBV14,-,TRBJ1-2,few,CASSQGANYGYTF,TGTGCCAGCAGCCAAGGTGCTAACTATGGCTACACCTTC
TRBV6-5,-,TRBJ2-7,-,CASSGGLREVFEQYF,TGTGCCAGCAGTGGCGGACTCCGCGAGGTCTTCGAGCAGTACTTC
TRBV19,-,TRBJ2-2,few,CASSLSGELFF,TGTGCCAGTAGTTTGTCCGGGGAGCTGTTTTTT
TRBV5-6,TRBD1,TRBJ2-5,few,CASSAGTGSPETQYF,TGTGCCAGCAGCGCCGGGACAGGGTCCCCAGAGACCCAGTACTTC
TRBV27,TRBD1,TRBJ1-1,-,CASSPRTGVNTEAFF,TGTGCCAGCAGTCCCCGGACAGGCGTGAACACTGAAGCTTTCTTT
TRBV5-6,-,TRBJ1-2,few,CASSPPSLLGSYGYTF,TGTGCCAGCAGCCCTCCGAGCCTTCTGGGATCCTATGGCTACACCTTC
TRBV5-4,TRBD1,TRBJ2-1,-,CASSWGQGARGGNEQFF,TGTGCCAGCAGCTGGGGACAGGGGGCAAGAGGAGGCAATGAGCAGTTCTTC
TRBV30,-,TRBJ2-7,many,CAWSVSFESEQYF,TGTGCCTGGAGTGTGTCCTTCGAAAGCGAGCAGTACTTC
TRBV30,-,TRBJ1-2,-,CAWRAFSYTF,TGTGCCTGGAGAGCATTTAGCTACACCTTC
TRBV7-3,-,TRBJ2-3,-,CASSIEFRTDTQYF,TGTGCCAGCAGCATAGAATTTCGCACAGATACGCAGTATTTT
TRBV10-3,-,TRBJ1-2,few,CAISVRDTNYGYTF,TGTGCCATCAGTGTCCGGGATACTAACTATGGCTACACCTTC
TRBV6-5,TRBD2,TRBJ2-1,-,CASRTSGFNEQFF,TGTGCCAGCAGGACTAGCGGGTTTAATGAGCAGTTCTTC
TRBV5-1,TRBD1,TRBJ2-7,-,CASSSGQESYEQYF,TGCGCCAGCAGCTCTGGACAGGAGTCTTACGAGCAGTACTTC
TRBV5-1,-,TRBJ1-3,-,CASSLQGHQTHSGNTIYF,TGCGCCAGCAGCTTGCAGGGCCACCAGACCCACTCTGGAAACACCATATATTTT
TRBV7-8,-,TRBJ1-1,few,CASSFLLGGNTEAFF,TGTGCCAGCAGCTTCCTCCTCGGGGGGAACACTGAAGCTTTCTTT
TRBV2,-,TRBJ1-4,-,CASRLSGQPYEKLFF,TGTGCCAGCAGGCTATCCGGACAGCCATATGAAAAACTGTTTTTT
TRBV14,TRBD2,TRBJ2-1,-,CASSQRTRGNEQFF,TGTGCCAGCAGCCAAAGGACTAGGGGCAATGAGCAGTTCTTC
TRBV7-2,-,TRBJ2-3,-,CASSLDYSTDTQYF,TGTGCCAGCAGCTTAGACTACTCCACAGATACGCAGTATTTT
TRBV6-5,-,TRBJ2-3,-,CASSYSGTSTDTQYF,TGTGCCAGCAGTTACTCAGGGACTAGCACAGATACGCAGTATTTT
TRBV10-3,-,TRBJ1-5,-,CAISESLQSNQPQHF,TGTGCCATCAGTGAGTCGTTACAAAGCAATCAGCCCCAGCATTTT
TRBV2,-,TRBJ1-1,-,CASRTLTGNTEAFF,TGTGCCAGCAGGACTTTAACAGGGAACACTGAAGCTTTCTTT
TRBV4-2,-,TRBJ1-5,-,CASSQDQANQPQHF,TGTGCCAGCAGCCAAGATCAGGCGAATCAGCCCCAGCATTTT
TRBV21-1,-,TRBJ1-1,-,CASSIRTGPNTEAFF,TGTGCCAGCAGCATACGGACAGGGCCAAACACTGAAGCTTTCTTT
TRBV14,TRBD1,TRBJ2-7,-,CASSQGPGQGLNEQYF,TGTGCCAGCAGCCAAGGGCCCGGACAGGGATTGAACGAGCAGTACTTC
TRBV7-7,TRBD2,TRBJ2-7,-,CASSHGRAYEQYF,TGTGCCAGCAGCCACGGGAGGGCCTACGAGCAGTACTTC
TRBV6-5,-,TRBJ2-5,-,CASRGDRGGVETQYF,TGTGCCAGCAGAGGTGATAGGGGTGGGGTAGAGACCCAGTACTTC
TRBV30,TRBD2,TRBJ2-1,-,CAWSHGLAGILEQFF,TGTGCCTGGAGTCACGGACTAGCGGGAATACTTGAGCAGTTCTTC
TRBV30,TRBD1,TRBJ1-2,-,CAWSLRQGNYGYTF,TGTGCCTGGAGCCTGCGACAGGGGAACTATGGCTACACCTTC
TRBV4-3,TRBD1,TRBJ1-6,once,CASSQDVRDSAHSPLHF,TGCGCCAGCAGCCAAGATGTTAGGGACAGCGCTCATTCACCCCTCCACTTT
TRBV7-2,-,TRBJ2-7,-,CASSPSRGSYEQYF,TGTGCCAGCAGCCCTAGCCGGGGATCCTACGAGCAGTACTTC
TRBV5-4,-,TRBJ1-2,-,CASSLIQNYGYTF,TGTGCCAGCAGCTTGATCCAGAACTATGGCTACACCTTC
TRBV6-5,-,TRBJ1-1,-,CASSQPGLVLTFF,TGTGCCAGCAGCCAACCGGGCCTCGTGTTGACTTTCTTT
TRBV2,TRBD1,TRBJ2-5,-,CASSRDRSQETQYF,TGTGCCAGCAGCCGGGACAGGTCCCAAGAGACCCAGTACTTC
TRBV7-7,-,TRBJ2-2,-,CASSPLSGIGELFF,TGTGCCAGCAGTCCCCTTTCGGGAATAGGGGAGCTGTTTTTT
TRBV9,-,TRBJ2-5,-,CASSVGGGGDQETQYF,TGTGCCAGCAGCGTAGGTGGAGGAGGCGATCAAGAGACCCAGTACTTC
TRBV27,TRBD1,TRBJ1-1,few,CASSWGTGGTEAFF,TGTGCCAGCAGCTGGGGAACAGGGGGCACTGAAGCTTTCTTT
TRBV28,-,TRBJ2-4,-,CASIPPEGSVIQYF,TGTGCCAGCATCCCCCCGGAGGGGTCGGTCATTCAGTACTTC
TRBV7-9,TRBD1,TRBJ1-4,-,CASSLTRGQRGEKLFF,TGTGCCAGCAGCCTTACTAGGGGACAGCGGGGTGAAAAACTGTTTTTT
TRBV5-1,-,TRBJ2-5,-,CASSSRPIQETQYF,TGCGCCAGCTCCTCGAGGCCGATACAAGAGACCCAGTACTTC
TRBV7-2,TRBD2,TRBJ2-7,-,CASSLGAGGGYEQYF,TGTGCCAGCAGCTTAGGAGCGGGAGGTGGGTACGAGCAGTACTTC
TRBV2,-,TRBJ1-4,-,CASSARSQEKLFF,TGTGCCAGCAGTGCCAGGAGCCAGGAAAAACTGTTTTTT
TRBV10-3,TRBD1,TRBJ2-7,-,CATRNWGTNRGRDEQYF,TGTGCCACCCGAAATTGGGGGACCAACAGGGGACGCGACGAGCAGTACTTC
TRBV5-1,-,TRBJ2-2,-,CASSPRHLNTGELFF,TGCGCCAGCAGCCCAAGACACTTGAACACCGGGGAGCTGTTTTTT
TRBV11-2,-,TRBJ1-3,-,CASSLGAYSGNTIYF,TGTGCCAGCAGCTTGGGAGCGTACTCTGGAAACACCATATATTTT
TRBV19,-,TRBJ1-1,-,CASSPGRGATEAFF,TGTGCCAGTAGCCCCGGGAGGGGAGCAACTGAAGCTTTCTTT
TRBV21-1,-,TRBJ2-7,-,CASSKETPTYEQYF,TGTGCCAGCAGCAAGGAGACTCCCACCTACGAGCAGTACTTC
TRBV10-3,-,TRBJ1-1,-,CAIRAEAILEKNTEAFF,TGTGCCATCAGGGCGGAGGCAATCTTAGAAAAGAACACTGAAGCTTTCTTT